The 30 T cell receptor beta chains presented below share a single source sample, sequenced in a study of shared clonotypes between healthy human individuals. The method was immunoSEQ multiplex PCR; TCRdb's version includes in-frame clones alone and lacks a portion of them. The sample lists 450,000 to 500,000 clones; over 70% were seen once. Sequenced: PBMCs. The receptors were gathered from a woman between 35 and 50 years old in good health. Some clones in this sample may be carry-over from other donors' samples.

This clone was observed once. A read error is likely here: a far larger clone is one base away. The chain recombines TRBV6-5 with TRBJ2-5, with D possibly matching TRBD2 (6 bases). CDR1 is MNHEY and CDR2 is SVGAGI in the germline V gene. This CDR3 contains 14 residues. The V and J ends lost 5 bases and 5 bases respectively, with 15 bases between them. CDR3: CASSPGRGVETQYF. Written as DNA, the CDR3 is TGTGCCAGCAGTCCCGGGAGAGGGGTCGAGACCCAGTACTTC.

The V and J genes are TRBV30 and TRBJ2-7; D possibly uses TRBD1 or TRBD2 (5 bases each). V was clipped by 1 base and J by 2 bases, with 6 bases between them. The germline CDR1 and CDR2 sequences are GTSNPN and SVGIG (reference sequence). The length of the CDR3 is 12 residues. The CDR3 is CAWSEGPYEQYF. In nucleotides, the CDR3 is TGTGCCTGGAGTGAGGGACCCTACGAGCAGTACTTC.

The genes are TRBV14 and TRBJ2-1, with 8 bases identical to TRBD1. Germline CDR1 SGHDN, CDR2 FVKESK. The V segment lost 2 bases and the J segment 13 bases; nucleotides outside the gene matches: 7. There are 13 residues in the CDR3. The CDR3 bases are TGTGCCAGCAGCCAAACTCGACAGGGGAGACAGTTCTTC. Its protein product is CASSQTRQGRQFF.

On this clone itself: This likely came from a read error, as a far larger clone is one base away. This sample also contains other DNA sequences that code for the same CDR3. The chain couples TRBV30 to TRBJ2-2; TRBD1 is a possible D gene (6 bases). Germline lookup yields CDR1 GTSNPN and CDR2 SVGIG (reference sequence). There are 12 residues in the CDR3. This chain's CDR3 is CAWSWDTGELFF. CDR3 bases: TGTGCCTGGTCGTGGGACACAGGGGAGCTGTTTTTT.

The chain has TRBV23-1 and TRBJ2-3, with D hard to call. TRBV23-1 is classed as an ORF, of uncertain function. The CDR3 is 14 amino acids. V gave up 0 bases and J gave up 1 base, with 5 bases separating them. The CDR3 DNA sequence: TGCGCCAGCAGTCAATCTTTGGGCACAGATACGCAGTATTTT. Its translation: CASSQSLGTDTQYF.

There are a few counts of this clone. It is likely a read error: a sequence one base away is far more abundant. This chain uses TRBV30 with TRBJ1-1; D is uncertain. Germline V gene lookup returns CDR1 GTSNPN and CDR2 SVGIG (reference sequence). V was shortened by 2 bases and J by 1 base, with 23 bases between the two germline ends. There are 18 residues in the CDR3. The CDR3, as DNA: TGTGCCTGGAGTCCCTTCGGCTTGGGTGTGTTAGGGAACACTGAAGCTTTCTTT. Translation: CAWSPFGLGVLGNTEAFF.

This chain links TRBV5-6 with TRBJ2-7; D is undetermined. Trimming removed 4 bases at V and 5 bases at J, with 7 bases between. The germline V gene has CDR1 SGHDT and CDR2 YYEEEE. This CDR3 is built from 11 residues. CDR3 protein: CASSGRHEQYF. CDR3 DNA sequence: TGTGCCAGCAGCGGGCGGCACGAGCAGTACTTC.

Comment on this clone: Given a far larger clone just one base away, this is likely a sequencing read error. The sample contains more than one DNA sequence encoding this CDR3. The V gene is TRBV30, the J gene TRBJ2-3; no definite D call. Per the germline V gene, CDR1 is GTSNPN and CDR2 is SVGIG (reference sequence). The CDR3 is made up of 11 amino acids. Trimming removed 4 bases from V and 8 bases from J, with 10 bases in between. CDR3 loop: CAWKPVGTQYF. For the CDR3, the DNA is TGTGCCTGGAAACCCGTTGGTACGCAGTATTTT.

V usage is TRBV27 and J usage is TRBJ1-5; D perhaps matches TRBD1 (6 bases). The CDR3 contains 14 residues. Per germline, CDR1 MNHEY and CDR2 SMNVEV (reference sequence). Between the trimmed V and J ends, which lost 6 bases and 7 bases, there was a span of 16 bases. The CDR3 bases are TGTGCCAGCAGCCCCCACAGGGACGAACAGCCCCAGCATTTT. This gives the protein CASSPHRDEQPQHF.

Worth noting for this clone: This is likely an artifact of a read error, given a far larger clone one base away. V gene TRBV5-4 combines with J gene TRBJ1-4, with no clear D. This CDR3 is built from 15 residues. Germline CDR1 reads SGHNT; CDR2 reads YYREEE (reference sequence). The ends were cut back, 0 bases at V and 4 bases at J, with 10 bases in the middle. CDR3 nucleotide sequence: TGTGCCAGCAGCTTGGAGAGGTGGAATAATGAAAAACTGTTTTTT. Its translation is CASSLERWNNEKLFF.

The chain has TRBV7-9 and TRBJ2-2; D gene uncertain. The CDR3 is made up of 14 amino acids. CDR1 is SEHNR, CDR2 FQNEAQ, per germline (reference sequence). V lost 1 base, J lost 0 bases, and 3 bases lay in between. The DNA of the CDR3 is TGTGCCAGCAGCTTAGTCTCGAACACCGGGGAGCTGTTTTTT. Protein: CASSLVSNTGELFF.

In regard to this clone: A read error is likely here: a far larger clone is one base away. Other DNA sequences of this sample code for an identical CDR3. The rearrangement links TRBV6-5 to TRBJ1-4; D gene uncertain. The CDR3 is made up of 14 amino acids. Germline loops: CDR1 MNHEY, CDR2 SVGAGI. The CDR3 region has the DNA TGTGCCAGTAGTTCCCGGGAGGCCCCCGGAAAACTGTTTTTT. This gives the protein CASSSREAPGKLFF.

The CDR3 region has the DNA TGTGCCAGCAGCTTCGGTTCAGATCAGCCCCAGCATTTT. It codes for CASSFGSDQPQHF. The chain carries TRBV7-2 and TRBJ1-5; D ambiguous. The CDR3 runs to 13 residues. Trimming pared 3 bases from V and 5 bases from J, leaving 8 bases between. Germline lookup yields CDR1 SGHTA and CDR2 FQGNSA.

The chain carries TRBV4-1 and TRBJ1-1; D unclear. Germline values: CDR1 MGHRA, CDR2 YSYEKL. The CDR3 length is 14 residues. V was clipped by 4 bases and J by 1 base, with 10 bases between them. The CDR3 DNA is TGCGCCAGCAGCCGGTTGGACGGGAACACTGAAGCTTTCTTT. It is translated as CASSRLDGNTEAFF.

The gene calls are TRBV5-1 and TRBJ1-1; 8 bases map to TRBD1. Trimming at V came to 4 bases and at J to 5 bases, leaving 10 bases not matched to a gene. The germline V gene has CDR1 SGHRS and CDR2 YFSETQ. This CDR3 region has 15 residues. CDR3 sequence (DNA): TGCGCCAGCAGCAGGGAACAGGGGGAGGGAACTGAAGCTTTCTTT. Translating gives CASSREQGEGTEAFF.

The chain is built from TRBV28 and TRBJ1-4; possibly TRBD1 for D (5 bases). This CDR3 region has 13 residues. Per germline, CDR1 MDHEN and CDR2 SYDVKM. Trimming removed 6 bases at V and 8 bases at J, with 13 bases between. For the CDR3, the DNA is TGTGCCAGCAGCCCCGGGACGGTGGAAAAACTGTTTTTT. Residues: CASSPGTVEKLFF.

The CDR3 spells CASSERQGLGWNEQFF. The CDR3 DNA reads TGTGCCAGCAGCGAGAGGCAGGGGCTAGGGTGGAATGAGCAGTTCTTC. The V and J genes are TRBV28 and TRBJ2-1, with D perhaps TRBD1 (6 bases). V was trimmed by 6 bases and J by 7 bases, leaving 22 bases between them. This CDR3 region has 16 residues. Germline assignment: CDR1 MDHEN and CDR2 SYDVKM.

The J gene is TRBJ2-2, the V gene TRBV29-1, with D possibly being TRBD2 (5 bases). V gave up 0 bases and J gave up 2 bases, with 7 bases separating them. This CDR3 spans 14 amino acids. The germline CDR1 and CDR2 sequences are SQVTM and ANQGSEA. The CDR3 nucleotides read TGCAGCGTTGAAGAAGAGGGTAACACCGGGGAGCTGTTTTTT. As protein: CSVEEEGNTGELFF.

This clone has ten or more counts. The chain carries TRBV7-8 and TRBJ1-5; D uncertain. Germline V gene data show CDR1 as SGHVS and CDR2 as FQNEAQ. Trimming left V 2 bases short and J 1 base short, with 15 bases between. This CDR3 is built from 17 residues. CDR3 protein: CASSLTPGRRSNQPQHF. The CDR3 DNA follows: TGTGCCAGCAGCTTAACCCCAGGACGGAGGAGCAATCAGCCCCAGCATTTT.

The chain recombines TRBV18 with TRBJ1-2, with D tentatively TRBD1 (6 bases). The CDR3 loop spans 13 amino acids. From germline, CDR1 is KGHSH and CDR2 LQKENI. The V gene lost 0 bases and the J gene lost 8 bases, with 10 bases spanning the gap. The CDR3 nucleotides read TGTGCCAGCTCACCACCGAACAGGGACGGCTACACCTTC. The encoded protein is CASSPPNRDGYTF. The full variable domain, completed using reference TRBV18 and TRBJ1-2, is NAGVMQNPRHLVRRRGQEARLRCSPMKGHSHVYWYRQLPEEGLKFMVYLQKENIIDESGMPKERFSAEFPKEGPSILRIQQVVRGDSAAYFCASSPPNRDGYTFGSGTRLTVV.

This chain connects TRBV7-9 to TRBJ2-7; possibly TRBD2 for D (6 bases). CDR3 length: 14 amino acids. V lost 1 base and J 5 bases, leaving 12 bases between the germline ends. Per germline, CDR1 SEHNR and CDR2 FQNEAQ (reference sequence). CDR3 coding DNA: TGTGCCAGCAGCTTAGGGCGGGGTTGGCACGAGCAGTACTTC. The encoded protein is CASSLGRGWHEQYF. The full variable domain, with the rest looked up from reference TRBV7-9 and TRBJ2-7, is DTGVSQNPRHKITKRGQNVTFRCDPISEHNRLYWYRQTLGQGPEFLTYFQNEAQLEKSRLLSDRFSAERPKGSFSTLEIQRTEQGDSAMYLCASSLGRGWHEQYFGPGTRLTVT.

The rearrangement joins TRBV19 to TRBJ2-7; D is tentatively TRBD1 or TRBD2 (5 bases each). This CDR3 has 14 amino acids. V dropped 7 bases and J dropped 3 bases, with 16 bases sitting between them. Per the germline V gene, CDR1 is LNHDA and CDR2 is SQIVND (reference sequence). The CDR3 DNA reads TGTGCCAGTACCTCTCGGGACGACGGCTACGAGCAGTACTTC. Its translation: CASTSRDDGYEQYF.

This chain joins TRBV28 and TRBJ2-2; 9 bases map to TRBD2. J lost 7 bases, V lost 4 bases, and 4 bases had no gene match. Per the germline V gene, CDR1 is MDHEN and CDR2 is SYDVKM. The CDR3 consists of 14 residues. The CDR3 nucleotides are TGTGCCAGCAGTTACCAGCGGGAGGACGGGGAGCTGTTTTTT. This sequence encodes CASSYQREDGELFF.

The chain joins TRBV15 to TRBJ2-1; 7 nucleotides match TRBD2. Trimming removed 3 bases from V and 6 bases from J; junction bases left unmatched: 17. This CDR3 region has 18 residues. Germline CDR1 is LNHNV and CDR2 is YYDKDF (reference sequence). Written as DNA, the CDR3 is TGTGCCACCAGCAGGTCTGGAGGGAGGGGCGAAACCCCCAATGAGCAGTTCTTC. This translates into CATSRSGGRGETPNEQFF.

This chain uses TRBV28 with TRBJ2-7; tentative D call: TRBD2 (6 bases). Trimming removed 3 bases from V and 3 bases from J, with 9 bases in between. Germline loops: CDR1 MDHEN, CDR2 SYDVKM. The CDR3 runs 13 residues. The CDR3 DNA reads as TGTGCCAGCAGTTTGCCTAGCGACTACGAGCAGTACTTC. It yields the protein CASSLPSDYEQYF.

This clone was recorded only once. The genes are TRBV28 and TRBJ1-5; the D gene is possibly TRBD1 (5 bases). Germline CDR1 is MDHEN and CDR2 is SYDVKM. The CDR3 is 14 amino acids. Trimming pared 7 bases from V and 7 bases from J, leaving 17 bases between. CDR3 nucleotide sequence: TGTGCCAGCACCACTACAGGAGGCGGGCAGCCCCAGCATTTT. This sequence encodes CASTTTGGGQPQHF.

Worth noting for this clone: A far larger clone is just one base off, so this is likely a read error. V and J are TRBV14 and TRBJ2-5; the D gene is possibly TRBD2 (6 bases). The CDR3 is 17 residues long. Germline V CDR1 and CDR2: SGHDN, FVKESK. Between the trimmed V and J ends, which lost 4 bases and 3 bases, there was a span of 21 bases. The CDR3 reads CASSLLMSTWREETQYF. The DNA of the CDR3 is TGTGCCAGCAGCCTCCTGATGAGCACATGGAGGGAAGAGACCCAGTACTTC.

The rearrangement joins TRBV19 to TRBJ2-1, with D tentatively TRBD1 or TRBD2 (5 bases each). V was shortened by 3 bases and J by 7 bases, with 7 bases between the two germline ends. This CDR3 spans 12 amino acids. In germline, CDR1 is LNHDA, CDR2 SQIVND (reference sequence). The CDR3 DNA is TGTGCCAGTAGTATTTGGGGGAATGAGCAGTTCTTC. Its protein product is CASSIWGNEQFF.

V gene TRBV14 combines with J gene TRBJ1-2; TRBD1 is a possible D gene (6 bases). The germline V and J ends were trimmed by 2 bases and 4 bases, with 8 bases remaining between them. The CDR3 sequence is 13 residues long. Germline CDR1 SGHDN, CDR2 FVKESK. The CDR3 reads CASSQTGSYGYTF. The CDR3 region has the DNA TGTGCCAGCAGCCAAACAGGGAGCTATGGCTACACCTTC.

This chain links TRBV28 with TRBJ2-3, with a weak D call TRBD1 (6 bases). The CDR3 extends over 13 amino acids. The V gene lost 7 bases and the J gene lost 0 bases, with 8 bases spanning the gap. Germline lookup yields CDR1 MDHEN and CDR2 SYDVKM. Here the CDR3 DNA reads TGTGCCAGCAAGGACAGTAGCACAGATACGCAGTATTTT. Translated, it gives CASKDSSTDTQYF.